A selection of T cell receptor beta chains follows, all from one sample in a study of T cell responses to AZD1222 COVID-19 vaccine. Libraries were prepared by immunoSEQ multiplex PCR; TCRdb keeps only in-frame clonotypes and omits some of them. Among about 99,000 clones listed, nearly 90% were seen once. The sequenced sample was peripheral blood, obtained on day 0 of AZD1222 vaccination. The origin of the receptors is an adult in good health. Both conserved end residues are part of each CDR3. A D gene is named only where the DNA matches it firmly. Clone size appears in some rows only: once, few, many, or a class for an expanded clone.

size: .
J: TRBJ2-7
D: .
V: TRBV4-1
length: 15
DNA: TGCGCCAGCAGCCAACAAGCCGGGGCCCACTACGAGCAGTACTTC
CDR3: CASSQQAGAHYEQYF

size: .
J: TRBJ1-1
D: .
V: TRBV6-1
length: 16
DNA: TGTGCCAGCAGTAAAGTCGCGACAGAAATGAACACTGAAGCTTTCTTT
CDR3: CASSKVATEMNTEAFF

size: .
J: TRBJ1-4
D: TRBD1
V: TRBV4-3
length: 17
DNA: TGCGCCAGCAGCCAAGAAGGGTCGGGACAGGGGAATGAAAAACTGTTTTTT
CDR3: CASSQEGSGQGNEKLFF

size: .
J: TRBJ1-1
D: .
V: TRBV19
length: 14
DNA: TGTGCCAGTGCCCTGGGCTCAGGGAACACTGAAGCTTTCTTT
CDR3: CASALGSGNTEAFF

size: .
J: TRBJ2-3
D: TRBD2
V: TRBV6-5
length: 16
DNA: TGTGCCAGCAGTTACGTAGCGGGGGGTGGTACAGATACGCAGTATTTT
CDR3: CASSYVAGGGTDTQYF

size: .
J: TRBJ1-6
D: TRBD1
V: TRBV30
length: 15
DNA: TGTGCCTGGAGTCCCCCGGGACAGAATAATTCACCCCTCCACTTT
CDR3: CAWSPPGQNNSPLHF

size: .
J: TRBJ1-4
D: .
V: TRBV7-9
length: 15
DNA: TGTGCCAGCAGCTTAGCGATCCCGAAGGGGGAAAAACTGTTTTTT
CDR3: CASSLAIPKGEKLFF

size: .
J: TRBJ1-1
D: .
V: TRBV29-1
length: 12
DNA: TGCAGCGTTGAGGGCTTGAACACTGAAGCTTTCTTT
CDR3: CSVEGLNTEAFF

size: .
J: TRBJ1-6
D: .
V: TRBV6-4
length: 13
DNA: TGTGCCAGCAGTGACTCGTTGAGTTCACCCCTCCACTTT
CDR3: CASSDSLSSPLHF

size: .
J: TRBJ2-1
D: TRBD2
V: TRBV15
length: 18
DNA: TGTGCCACCAGCTCCCCGAGACTAGCGGGAGGATGGGGCAATGAGCAGTTCTTC
CDR3: CATSSPRLAGGWGNEQFF

size: .
J: TRBJ1-6
D: TRBD1
V: TRBV16
length: 16
DNA: TGTGCCAGCAGCCAATTTTCGACAGGGACGGTTTCACCCCTCCACTTT
CDR3: CASSQFSTGTVSPLHF

size: once
J: TRBJ1-2
D: TRBD1
V: TRBV10-3
length: 16
DNA: TGTGCCATCTCAGGACAGGTAAAGGGATCCAACTATGGCTACACCTTC
CDR3: CAISGQVKGSNYGYTF

size: .
J: TRBJ2-7
D: .
V: TRBV5-1
length: 13
DNA: TGCGCCAGCAACCGGGACACAACCTACGAGCAGTACTTC
CDR3: CASNRDTTYEQYF

size: .
J: TRBJ2-2
D: TRBD2
V: TRBV2
length: 15
DNA: TGTGCCAGCAGTCCGACTAGCGGGAACACCGGGGAGCTGTTTTTT
CDR3: CASSPTSGNTGELFF

size: .
J: TRBJ1-2
D: .
V: TRBV6-5
length: 13
DNA: TGTGCCAGCAGCAAACAGGGCCCCTATGGCTACACCTTC
CDR3: CASSKQGPYGYTF

size: .
J: TRBJ2-6
D: .
V: TRBV6-5
length: 13
DNA: TGTGCCAGCGGAGGCTCTGGGGCCAACGTCCTGACTTTC
CDR3: CASGGSGANVLTF

size: .
J: TRBJ2-4
D: TRBD2
V: TRBV6-2/TRBV6-3
length: 15
DNA: TGTGCCAGCAGCCCGGGGACTACACGCAAACGCATTCAGTACTTC
CDR3: CASSPGTTRKRIQYF

size: .
J: TRBJ1-1
D: .
V: TRBV7-2
length: 14
DNA: TGTGCCAGCAGCTTGAGGGGCAGGGAGACTGAAGCTTTCTTT
CDR3: CASSLRGRETEAFF

size: .
J: TRBJ2-3
D: .
V: TRBV7-9
length: 13
DNA: TGTGCCACGTTACTAGTCGGGACGGATACGCAGTATTTT
CDR3: CATLLVGTDTQYF

size: once
J: TRBJ1-4
D: .
V: TRBV7-6
length: 15
DNA: TGTGCCAGCAGCACAACCGGGTCCCTAATGGGGGAACTGTTTTTT
CDR3: CASSTTGSLMGELFF

size: once
J: TRBJ2-1
D: .
V: TRBV14
length: 15
DNA: TGTGCCAGCAGCAAAGGGGCTGGGCCCCAGAATGAGCAGTTCTTC
CDR3: CASSKGAGPQNEQFF

size: .
J: TRBJ1-1
D: TRBD1
V: TRBV14
length: 12
DNA: TGTGCCAGCAGCCAAGTGAGGGACAGGGCTTTCTTT
CDR3: CASSQVRDRAFF

size: .
J: TRBJ2-3
D: .
V: TRBV7-2
length: 14
DNA: TGTGCCAGCAGCTTAAGAAGAGGGTCAGATACGCAGTATTTT
CDR3: CASSLRRGSDTQYF

size: .
J: TRBJ1-1
D: TRBD1
V: TRBV7-3
length: 14
DNA: TGTGCCAGCAGCTTGGGACAGCGGAGGGGTGAAGCTTTCTTT
CDR3: CASSLGQRRGEAFF

size: .
J: TRBJ2-7
D: .
V: TRBV7-8
length: 13
DNA: TGTGCCAGCGAGGGGACGACAGGTTACGAGCAGTACTTC
CDR3: CASEGTTGYEQYF

size: .
J: TRBJ1-3
D: .
V: TRBV5-4
length: 16
DNA: TGTGCCAGCAGCTTGTCCCCCGGGTCCTCTGGAAACACCATATATTTT
CDR3: CASSLSPGSSGNTIYF

size: .
J: TRBJ2-3
D: TRBD2
V: TRBV5-6
length: 14
DNA: TGTGCCAGCAGCGACGGACTAGCCCCAGATACGCAGTATTTT
CDR3: CASSDGLAPDTQYF

size: .
J: TRBJ2-7
D: .
V: TRBV5-8
length: 15
DNA: TGTGCCAGCAGCTTACGGGCCAGGGGCGACTACGAGCAGTACTTC
CDR3: CASSLRARGDYEQYF

size: .
J: TRBJ1-1
D: .
V: TRBV5-6
length: 12
DNA: TGTGCCAGCAGCTACGGGAACACTGAAGCTTTCTTT
CDR3: CASSYGNTEAFF

size: .
J: TRBJ1-1
D: .
V: TRBV6-5
length: 12
DNA: TGTGCCAGCACTAAGGAGGACGGTGAAGCTTTCTTT
CDR3: CASTKEDGEAFF

size: .
J: TRBJ2-1
D: .
V: TRBV5-5
length: 17
DNA: TGTGCCAGCAGCGTCCGACCCGGGTCCAGCTCCTACAATGAGCAGTTCTTC
CDR3: CASSVRPGSSSYNEQFF

size: .
J: TRBJ1-1
D: TRBD1
V: TRBV11-2
length: 15
DNA: TGTGCCAGCAGCGCGTACAGGGGGCGCGGAACTGAAGCTTTCTTT
CDR3: CASSAYRGRGTEAFF

size: .
J: TRBJ1-1
D: .
V: TRBV14
length: 16
DNA: TGTGCCAGCAGCCGCACACAGGGCTGGACCTACACTGAAGCTTTCTTT
CDR3: CASSRTQGWTYTEAFF

size: .
J: TRBJ1-6
D: .
V: TRBV5-8
length: 12
DNA: TGTGCCAGCAGCTTTCTTCATTCACCCCTCCACTTT
CDR3: CASSFLHSPLHF

size: .
J: TRBJ2-1
D: TRBD2
V: TRBV24-1
length: 19
DNA: TGTGCCACCAAGGGTAGCGGGACCAATCCTGCTTCCTCCTACAATGAGCAGTTCTTC
CDR3: CATKGSGTNPASSYNEQFF

size: .
J: TRBJ2-7
D: .
V: TRBV19
length: 13
DNA: TGTGCCAGTAGTGCAGGGTTTACCTACGAGCAGTACTTC
CDR3: CASSAGFTYEQYF

size: .
J: TRBJ2-5
D: .
V: TRBV7-2
length: 16
DNA: TGTGCCAGCAGCTTAACCGGGCGGGGCCAACAAGAGACCCAGTACTTC
CDR3: CASSLTGRGQQETQYF

size: .
J: TRBJ1-6
D: .
V: TRBV27
length: 18
DNA: TGTGCCAGCAGTTTTATAAGTTCGGGGAGCTCCTATAATTCACCCCTCCACTTT
CDR3: CASSFISSGSSYNSPLHF

size: .
J: TRBJ2-4
D: .
V: TRBV4-3
length: 16
DNA: TGCGCCAGCAGCCAAGATTTCGGGAGCGCCAAAAACATTCAGTACTTC
CDR3: CASSQDFGSAKNIQYF

size: .
J: TRBJ2-5
D: TRBD2
V: TRBV27
length: 16
DNA: TGTGCCAGCAGTTTATCGCTGACTAGCCGGCGAGAGACCCAGTACTTC
CDR3: CASSLSLTSRRETQYF

size: .
J: TRBJ2-5
D: TRBD2
V: TRBV6-2/TRBV6-3
length: 14
DNA: TGTGCCAGCAGTAGAGGACTAGCGAAGGAACCCCAGTACTTC
CDR3: CASSRGLAKEPQYF

size: .
J: TRBJ1-2
D: .
V: TRBV29-1
length: 14
DNA: TGCAGCGTTGAACGGCAGGGGATATTGTATGGCTACACCTTC
CDR3: CSVERQGILYGYTF